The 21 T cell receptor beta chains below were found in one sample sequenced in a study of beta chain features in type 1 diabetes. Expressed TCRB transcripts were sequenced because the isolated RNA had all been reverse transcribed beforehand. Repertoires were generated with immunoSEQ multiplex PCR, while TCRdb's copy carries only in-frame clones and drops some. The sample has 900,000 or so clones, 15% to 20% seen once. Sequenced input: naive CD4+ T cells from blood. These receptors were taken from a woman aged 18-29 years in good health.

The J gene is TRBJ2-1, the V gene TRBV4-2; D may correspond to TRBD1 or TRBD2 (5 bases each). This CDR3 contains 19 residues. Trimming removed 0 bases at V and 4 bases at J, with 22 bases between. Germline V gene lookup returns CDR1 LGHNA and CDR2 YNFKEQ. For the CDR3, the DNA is TGTGCCAGCAGCCAAGATGGAGTAGAGGGAGTGGGGGATTACAATGAGCAGTTCTTC. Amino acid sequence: CASSQDGVEGVGDYNEQFF.

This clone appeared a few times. The CDR3 spells CASSVRYRTDTQYF. As DNA, the CDR3 is TGTGCCAGCAGTGTCCGATACCGCACAGATACGCAGTATTTT. The chain carries TRBV2 and TRBJ2-3; D is undetermined. The CDR3 loop spans 14 amino acids. V lost 4 bases and J lost 1, with 9 bases in between. Germline CDR1 is SNHLY and CDR2 is FYNNEI. Complete variable domain (other parts from reference TRBV2 and TRBJ2-3): EPEVTQTPSHQVTQMGQEVILRCVPISNHLYFYWYRQILGQKVEFLVSFYNNEISEKSEIFDDQFSVERPDGSNFTLKIRSTKLEDSAMYFCASSVRYRTDTQYFGPGTRLTVL.

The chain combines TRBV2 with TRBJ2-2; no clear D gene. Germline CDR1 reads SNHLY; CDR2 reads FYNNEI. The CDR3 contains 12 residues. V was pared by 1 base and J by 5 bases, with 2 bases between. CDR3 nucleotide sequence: TGTGCCAGCAGTGAAGGGACCGGGGAGCTGTTTTTT. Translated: CASSEGTGELFF.

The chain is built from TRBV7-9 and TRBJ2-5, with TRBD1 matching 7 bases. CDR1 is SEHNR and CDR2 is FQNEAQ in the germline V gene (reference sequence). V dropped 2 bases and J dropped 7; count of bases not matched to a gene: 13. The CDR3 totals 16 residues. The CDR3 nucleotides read TGTGCCAGCAGCTTAAGCCGGGACAGCAAAAGGGGGACCCAGTACTTC. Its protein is CASSLSRDSKRGTQYF.

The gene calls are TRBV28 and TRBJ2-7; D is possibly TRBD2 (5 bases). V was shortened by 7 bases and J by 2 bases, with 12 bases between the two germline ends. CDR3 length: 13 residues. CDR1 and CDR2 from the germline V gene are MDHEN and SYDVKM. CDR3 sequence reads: CASISGNTYEQYF. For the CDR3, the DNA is TGTGCCAGCATCTCGGGGAACACCTACGAGCAGTACTTC.

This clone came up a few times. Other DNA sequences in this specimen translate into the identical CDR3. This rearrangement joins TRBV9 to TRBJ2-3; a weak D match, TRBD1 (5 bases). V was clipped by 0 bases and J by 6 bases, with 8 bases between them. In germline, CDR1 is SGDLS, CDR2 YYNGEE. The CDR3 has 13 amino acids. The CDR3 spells CASSVASGDTQYF. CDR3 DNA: TGTGCCAGCAGCGTAGCGTCAGGGGATACGCAGTATTTT.

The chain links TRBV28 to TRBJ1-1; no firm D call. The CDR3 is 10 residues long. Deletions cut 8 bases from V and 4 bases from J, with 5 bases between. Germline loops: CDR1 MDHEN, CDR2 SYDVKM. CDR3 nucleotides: TGTGCCAGCGGAAGCACTGAAGCTTTCTTT. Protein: CASGSTEAFF.

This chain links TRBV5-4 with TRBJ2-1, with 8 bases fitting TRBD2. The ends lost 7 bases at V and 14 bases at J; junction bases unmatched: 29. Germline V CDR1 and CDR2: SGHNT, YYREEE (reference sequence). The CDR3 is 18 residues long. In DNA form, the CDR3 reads TGTGCCAGCGTGCGAAGTGCGGGGGGCGTCCTCCCTTCTACGGAAGAGTTCTTC. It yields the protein CASVRSAGGVLPSTEEFF.

DNA of the CDR3: TGCGCCAGCAGCCAAGATTTTTATCCTAGCGGGAGAAATGAGCAGTTCTTC. Translated: CASSQDFYPSGRNEQFF. The chain joins TRBV4-3 to TRBJ2-1; 10 bases agree with TRBD2. The CDR3 spans 17 residues. Unmatched junction bases numbered 9, after V lost 0 bases and J lost 7 bases. Germline V gene lookup returns CDR1 LGHNA and CDR2 YSLEER.

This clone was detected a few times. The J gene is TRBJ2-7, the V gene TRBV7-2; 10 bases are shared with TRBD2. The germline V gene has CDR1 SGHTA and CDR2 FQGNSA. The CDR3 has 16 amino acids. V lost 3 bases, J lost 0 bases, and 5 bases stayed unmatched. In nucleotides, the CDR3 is TGTGCCAGCAGCTTGGGGACTAGCGCGAGCTCCTACGAGCAGTACTTC. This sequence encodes CASSLGTSASSYEQYF. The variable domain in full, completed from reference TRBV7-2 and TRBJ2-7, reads GAGVSQSPSNKVTEKGKDVELRCDPISGHTALYWYRQSLGQGLEFLIYFQGNSAPDKSGLPSDRFSAERTGGSVSTLTIQRTQQEDSAVYLCASSLGTSASSYEQYFGPGTRLTVT.

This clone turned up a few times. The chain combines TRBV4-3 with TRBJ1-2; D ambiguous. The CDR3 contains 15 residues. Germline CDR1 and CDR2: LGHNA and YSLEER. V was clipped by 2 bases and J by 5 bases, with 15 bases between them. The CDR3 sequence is CASSQWASPSYGYTF. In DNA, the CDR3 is TGCGCCAGCAGCCAATGGGCCTCGCCTTCTTATGGCTACACCTTC.

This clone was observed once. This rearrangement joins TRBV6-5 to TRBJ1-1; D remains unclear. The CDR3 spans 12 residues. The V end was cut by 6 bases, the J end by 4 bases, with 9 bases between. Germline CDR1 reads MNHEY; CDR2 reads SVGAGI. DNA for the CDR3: TGTGCCAGCAGCCCCCGTCGCACTGAAGCTTTCTTT. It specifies CASSPRRTEAFF.

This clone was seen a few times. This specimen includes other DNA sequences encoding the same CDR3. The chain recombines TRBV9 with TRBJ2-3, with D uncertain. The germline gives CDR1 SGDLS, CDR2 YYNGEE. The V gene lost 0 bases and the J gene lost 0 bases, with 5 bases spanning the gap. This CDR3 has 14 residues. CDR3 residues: CASSVEASTDTQYF. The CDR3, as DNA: TGTGCCAGCAGCGTAGAGGCGAGCACAGATACGCAGTATTTT.

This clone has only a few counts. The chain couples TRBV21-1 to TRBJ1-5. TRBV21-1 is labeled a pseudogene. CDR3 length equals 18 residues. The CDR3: CASSGLRIYDGKEQPQHF. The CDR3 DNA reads TGTGCCAGCAGCGGGCTTCGAATTTATGACGGGAAAGAACAGCCCCAGCATTTT.

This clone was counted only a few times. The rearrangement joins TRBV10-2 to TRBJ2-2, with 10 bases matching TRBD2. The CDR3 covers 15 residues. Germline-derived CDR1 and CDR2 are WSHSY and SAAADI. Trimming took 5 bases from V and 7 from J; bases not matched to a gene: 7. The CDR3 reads CASSHLAGVRGELFF. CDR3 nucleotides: TGCGCCAGCAGTCACCTAGCGGGAGTTCGCGGGGAGCTGTTTTTT.

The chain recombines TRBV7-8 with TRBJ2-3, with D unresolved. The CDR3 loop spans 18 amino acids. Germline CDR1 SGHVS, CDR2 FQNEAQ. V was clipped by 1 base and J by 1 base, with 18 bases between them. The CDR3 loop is CASSLGVVARLGTDTQYF. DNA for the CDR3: TGTGCCAGCAGCTTAGGGGTCGTAGCCCGGCTGGGCACAGATACGCAGTATTTT.

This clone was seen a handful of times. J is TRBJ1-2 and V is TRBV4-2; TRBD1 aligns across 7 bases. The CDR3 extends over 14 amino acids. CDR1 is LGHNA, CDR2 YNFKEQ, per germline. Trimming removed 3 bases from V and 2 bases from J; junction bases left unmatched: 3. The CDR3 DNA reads TGTGCCAGCAGCCAGACGACAGGGAACTATGGCTACACCTTC. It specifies CASSQTTGNYGYTF.

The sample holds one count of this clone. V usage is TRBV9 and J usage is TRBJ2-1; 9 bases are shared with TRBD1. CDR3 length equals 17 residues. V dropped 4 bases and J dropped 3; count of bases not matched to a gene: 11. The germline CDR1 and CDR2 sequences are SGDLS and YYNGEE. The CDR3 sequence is CASSPRTGQGLYNEQFF. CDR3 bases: TGTGCCAGCAGCCCTCGGACGGGACAGGGCCTCTACAATGAGCAGTTCTTC.

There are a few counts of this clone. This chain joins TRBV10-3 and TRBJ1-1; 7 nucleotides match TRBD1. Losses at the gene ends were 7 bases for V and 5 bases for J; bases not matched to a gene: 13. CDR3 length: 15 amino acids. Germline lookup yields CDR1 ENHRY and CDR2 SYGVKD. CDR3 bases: TGTGCCATCAAAGAAGTCCCAGGGGGAGGAACTGAAGCTTTCTTT. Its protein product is CAIKEVPGGGTEAFF.

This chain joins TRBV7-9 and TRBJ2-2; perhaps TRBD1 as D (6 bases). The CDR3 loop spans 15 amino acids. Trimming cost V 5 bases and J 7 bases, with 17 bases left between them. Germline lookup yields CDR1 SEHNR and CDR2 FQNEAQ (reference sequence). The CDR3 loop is CASSKPGQLVGELFF. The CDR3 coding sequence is TGTGCCAGCAGCAAGCCGGGACAATTGGTCGGGGAGCTGTTTTTT.

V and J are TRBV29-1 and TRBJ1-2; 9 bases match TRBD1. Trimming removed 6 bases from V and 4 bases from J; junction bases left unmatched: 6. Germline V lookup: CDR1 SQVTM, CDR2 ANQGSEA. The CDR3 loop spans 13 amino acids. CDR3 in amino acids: CSVGAGQGYGYTF. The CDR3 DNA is TGCAGCGTGGGGGCGGGACAGGGCTATGGCTACACCTTC. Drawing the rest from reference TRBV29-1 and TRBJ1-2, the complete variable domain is SAVISQKPSRDICQRGTSLTIQCQVDSQVTMMFWYRQQPGQSLTLIATANQGSEATYESGFVIDKFPISRPNLTFSTLTVSNMSPEDSSIYLCSVGAGQGYGYTFGSGTRLTVV.